This T cell receptor beta chain was documented in a study of T cell changes during pregnancy in multiple sclerosis (dated by TCRdb to the late 2010s). For the study in its entirety: Changes in the T cell repertoire over the course of pregnancy were examined in this study in women with multiple sclerosis.

Including cysteine and phenylalanine, the CDR3 has 16 amino acids. Only CDR3 DNA is held: 48 bases, read in frame from base 1. From the germline V gene, CDR1 is SGHNT and CDR2 is YENEEA. Trimming accounts for 4 bases at V and 2 bases at J, while the number of junction bases matched to no gene is 7. The receptor library was made with the immunoSEQ multiplex PCR assay. In its TCRdb copy, this immuneACCESS table keeps in-frame sequences only and misses some clones. Where compared with another copy, unresolved V genes explain less than half of these, and the others have no known cause. The sample yields tens of thousands of clones; roughly 87% were counted once. The ten top clones hold roughly 1.1% of the sample. Regarding this clone: This receptor's antigen is unknown. Base qualities were left out, and no much larger clone turns up one base away.

The specimen comprised CD4+ T cells from peripheral blood mononuclear cells, sampled in the first trimester of pregnancy. This sequence uses TRBV11-3 and TRBJ2-2; 7 central bases correspond to TRBD1. The sequence derives from a female donor with multiple sclerosis, enrolled in a pregnancy study. The DNA is as follows: TGTGCCAGCAGCTCCTCCGGGACAGCTAACACCGGGGAGCTGTTTTTT. Its product reads: CASSSSGTANTGELFF. Extended through the reference TRBV11-3 and TRBJ2-2 proteins, this CDR3 yields the full variable domain: EAGVVQSPRYKIIEKKQPVAFWCNPISGHNTLYWYLQNLGQGPELLIRYENEEAVDDSQLPKDRFSAERLKGVDSTLKIQPAELGDSAVYLCASSSSGTANTGELFFGEGSRLTVL.